These 14 T cell receptor beta chains share one sample of origin, sequenced in a study of tumor-infiltrating lymphocytes in primary liver carcinoma. Without any cell sorting, roughly 20-32 mg of bulk tissue yielded co-extracted RNA and DNA. The input was 450 to 550 ng total RNA; TCR beta cDNA was made from it with a constant-region primer. What produced the TCR beta libraries was three nested multiplex PCR rounds using slightly modified ARM-PCR. The two initial PCR rounds, around 10 cycles each, used TRBV1-TRBV30 forward and C-beta reverse primers. TCRdb reprocessed the multiplex PCR reads with MiXCR, giving one entry per CDR3 protein. This sample has approximately 190,000 distinct CDR3 sequences, with about 82% found just once. Sequenced input: tumor tissue from primary liver carcinoma. Receptors were obtained from a man between 35 and 55 years old with primary liver carcinoma and hepatitis B virus infection.

In regard to this clonotype: One junction end disagrees with the germline gene, perhaps due to a read error. This chain uses TRBV12-3 or TRBV12-4 with TRBJ1-3; possible D gene TRBD1, 5 bases. The CDR3 length is 14 residues. This chain's CDR3 is CSSRSTVDGNAIYF. CDR3 coding DNA: TGTTCCAGCAGATCGACAGTGGACGGAAACGCCATATATTTT.

The J gene is TRBJ2-1, the V gene TRBV10-3, with 7 bases that match TRBD2. Per germline, CDR1 ENHRY and CDR2 SYGVKD. This CDR3 contains 16 residues. The CDR3 DNA follows: TGTGCATTCAGTCAGTTCACTAGCGACACCTACAATGAGCAGTTCTTC. Its protein is CAFSQFTSDTYNEQFF.

Comments on this clonotype: This CDR3 fails to terminate in the conserved phenylalanine or tryptophan, so it likely reflects a read error. The rearrangement links TRBV11-2 to TRBJ2-1, with TRBD2 identical over 8 bases. The germline CDR1 and CDR2 sequences are SGHAT and FQNNGV. This CDR3 has 17 residues. CDR3 sequence (DNA): TGTGCGACCAGTTTAGATAGGGGCGGGAGGTTCTACAATGAGCAGTTCTTA. Translation: CATSLDRGGRFYNEQFL.

In the case of this clonotype: An end of the junction differs from the germline gene, which may be a read error. The chain is built from TRBV5-1 and TRBJ2-1, with D possibly TRBD2 on 5 matching bases. The CDR3 has 15 residues. Per the germline V gene, CDR1 is SGHRS and CDR2 is YFSETQ. The CDR3 nucleotides read TGCGCCAGTAGCTTGGACGGGAAGGCCCTCAATGAGCAGTTCTTC. Translated, it gives CASSLDGKALNEQFF.

The rearrangement joins TRBV7-9 to TRBJ1-1, with D possibly being TRBD1 (6 bases). The CDR3 covers 15 residues. The germline gives CDR1 SEHNR, CDR2 FQNEAQ (reference sequence). The CDR3 bases are TGTGCAGCAGCCCGGGGGACAACTATGAACACTGAAGCTTTCTTT. Encoded protein: CAAARGTTMNTEAFF.

This clonotype was picked up a small number of times. A much bigger clone sits one base away, suggesting this may be a read error. This chain joins TRBV30 and TRBJ2-2; perhaps TRBD2 as D (5 bases). From germline, CDR1 is GTSNPN and CDR2 SVGIG (reference sequence). The CDR3 spans 16 residues. CDR3 nucleotides: TGTGCCTGGAGCCCCGCAGCCGGGCGATTTTCCGGGGAGCTGCTTTTT. Residues: CAWSPAAGRFSGELLF.

The CDR3: CASNEVTGAGDTQYF. In nucleotides, the CDR3 is TGTGCCAGCAATGAGGTAACGGGAGCTGGGGATACGCAGTATTTT. This sequence joins TRBV6-1 and TRBJ2-3, with a weak D call TRBD2 (6 bases). There are 15 residues in the CDR3. Trimming removed 7 bases from V and 6 bases from J, with 20 bases in between. Germline CDR1 reads MNHNS; CDR2 reads SASEGT.

Worth noting for this clonotype: Relative to the germline gene, one junction end is altered; a read error may explain this. V is TRBV14 and J is TRBJ2-3; D is unresolved. The CDR3 loop spans 13 amino acids. The germline V gene has CDR1 SGHDN and CDR2 FVKESK. The CDR3 nucleotides are TGTGCCAGGAGCCGAGGATACACAGATACGCAGCGTTTT. Translated, it gives CARSRGYTDTQRF.

Concerning this clonotype itself: An end of the junction differs from the germline gene, which may be a read error. The chain recombines TRBV5-1 with TRBJ2-2, with D possibly TRBD2 on 5 matching bases. The CDR3 consists of 16 residues. Germline CDR1 reads SGHRS; CDR2 reads YFSETQ. As DNA, the CDR3 is TGCGCCAGGAGCTTACATCTCAGGACTAACACCGGGGAGCTGTTTTTT. Protein sequence: CARSLHLRTNTGELFF.

Regarding this clonotype: It is likely a read error, because the conserved phenylalanine at the end of the CDR3 is missing. This sequence joins TRBV4-2 and TRBJ2-7, with D perhaps matching TRBD2 (6 bases). Germline V gene lookup returns CDR1 LGHNA and CDR2 YNFKEQ. This CDR3 region has 15 residues. Trimming took off 4 bases at V and 0 bases at J, with 13 bases between the two ends. The CDR3 DNA sequence: TGTGCCAGCAGCCTAAGCGGGCCCAACTCCTACGAGCAGTACCTC. Translated, it gives CASSLSGPNSYEQYL.

Only one count was recorded for this clonotype. Given the absence of the conserved phenylalanine or tryptophan at the CDR3 end, a read error is likely. The chain has TRBV4-2 and TRBJ2-1, with D perhaps matching TRBD2 (6 bases). This CDR3 has 15 amino acids. Per the germline V gene, CDR1 is LGHNA and CDR2 is YNFKEQ. CDR3 residues: CASGQNWTTGGEQFL. The DNA for the CDR3 is TGTGCCAGCGGCCAAAATTGGACTACCGGCGGTGAGCAGTTCTTA.

Details on this clonotype: The junction shows a germline mismatch at one end, possibly a read error. The genes are TRBV11-1 and TRBJ1-6; D call uncertain. Germline CDR1 and CDR2: SGHAT and FQDESV (reference sequence). The CDR3 extends over 13 amino acids. Here the CDR3 reads CASSQTPVSPLHF. The CDR3 DNA reads TGTGCTAGCAGCCAGACACCGGTTTCACCCCTCCACTTT.

In regard to this clonotype: Mismatch with germline at one junction end may stem from a read error. The gene calls are TRBV29-1 and TRBJ2-5; D gene unclear. The CDR3 is 12 residues long. The germline V gene has CDR1 SQVTM and CDR2 ANQGSEA. The CDR3 loop is CSGMNSRETHYF. Here the CDR3 DNA reads TGCAGCGGTATGAACAGTAGAGAGACCCATTACTTC.

In regard to this clonotype: The junction shows a germline mismatch at one end, possibly a read error. The genes are TRBV11-2 and TRBJ2-5; tentatively, D is TRBD1 (5 bases). The length of the CDR3 is 15 residues. Germline CDR1 SGHAT, CDR2 FQNNGV. The CDR3, as DNA: TGTGCTAGCAGCCCCCGGTCAGCCCCAGGGTTGACCCGGTACTTC. This translates into CASSPRSAPGLTRYF.